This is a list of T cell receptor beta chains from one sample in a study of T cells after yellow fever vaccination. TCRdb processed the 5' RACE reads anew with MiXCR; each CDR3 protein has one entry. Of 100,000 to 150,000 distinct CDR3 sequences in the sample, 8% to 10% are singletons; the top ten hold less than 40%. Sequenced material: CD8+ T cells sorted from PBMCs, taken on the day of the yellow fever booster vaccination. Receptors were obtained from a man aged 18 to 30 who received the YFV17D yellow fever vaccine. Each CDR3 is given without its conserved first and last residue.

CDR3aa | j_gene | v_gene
ASSQDSWAEEKLF | TRBJ1-4 | TRBV4-3
ASSSLTSTDTQY | TRBJ2-3 | TRBV12-3/TRBV12-4
SVGSSLAYEQY | TRBJ2-7 | TRBV29-1
ASSDSLRLGDEKLF | TRBJ1-4 | TRBV7-6
ASSYQGSVNEQY | TRBJ2-7 | TRBV6-5
ASSRETEYNEQF | TRBJ2-1 | TRBV11-2
ASSRQGWNTEAF | TRBJ1-1 | TRBV6-5
ASSYPELGTGVDTQY | TRBJ2-3 | TRBV18
SVGRGDTEAF | TRBJ1-1 | TRBV29-1
ASSLVMEAGTDTQY | TRBJ2-3 | TRBV7-9
GCGPQETQY | TRBJ2-5 | TRBV3-1
ASSPGEGDGYEQY | TRBJ2-7 | TRBV18
ASSVGPSGGETQY | TRBJ2-5 | TRBV9
ASSLYRTDNEQF | TRBJ2-1 | TRBV6-5
ASPRWTGVPPGTIY | TRBJ1-3 | TRBV21-1
ASSPHGESNQPQH | TRBJ1-5 | TRBV4-1
ASSYLGLARNEQF | TRBJ2-1 | TRBV6-5
ASSPTGLMNTEAF | TRBJ1-1 | TRBV13
ASSRQGHYNSPLH | TRBJ1-6 | TRBV27
ASSTVRPTYNEQF | TRBJ2-1 | TRBV6-2/TRBV6-3
ASSYSPRDTQY | TRBJ2-3 | TRBV6-5
ASSQWTTDTQY | TRBJ2-3 | TRBV9
ASSQDSARLREQY | TRBJ2-7 | TRBV4-1
ASSYSGDSNQPQH | TRBJ1-5 | TRBV6-5
ASSRPGQLTETQY | TRBJ2-5 | TRBV11-2
SARVTSGGPDTQY | TRBJ2-3 | TRBV20-1
ASSDSTSGGDTQY | TRBJ2-3 | TRBV6-4
ATSATGNGQPQH | TRBJ1-5 | TRBV24-1
ASSVGTPDQPQH | TRBJ1-5 | TRBV23-1
ASSFLAGQGRGNIQY | TRBJ2-4 | TRBV11-2
ASSLINEQF | TRBJ2-1 | TRBV12-3/TRBV12-4
ASSKLGVRETQY | TRBJ2-5 | TRBV12-3/TRBV12-4